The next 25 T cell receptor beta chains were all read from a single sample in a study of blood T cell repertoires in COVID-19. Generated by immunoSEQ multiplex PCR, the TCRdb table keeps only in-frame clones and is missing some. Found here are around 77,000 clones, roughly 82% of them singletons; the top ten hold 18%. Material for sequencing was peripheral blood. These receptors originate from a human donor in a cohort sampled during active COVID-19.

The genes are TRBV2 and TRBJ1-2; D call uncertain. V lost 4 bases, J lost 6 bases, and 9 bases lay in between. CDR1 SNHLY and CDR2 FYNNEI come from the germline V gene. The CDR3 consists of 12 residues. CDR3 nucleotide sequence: TGTGCCAGCAGTGTGGAGGCAGATGGCTACACCTTC. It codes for CASSVEADGYTF.

This CDR3 is CASSFTGTLNTEAFF. Written as DNA, the CDR3 is TGTGCCAGCAGCTTTACCGGGACACTGAACACTGAAGCTTTCTTT. The gene calls are TRBV7-2 and TRBJ1-1; D possibly corresponds to TRBD1 (6 bases). The CDR3 is 15 amino acids. The V gene's germline CDR1 is SGHTA and CDR2 FQGNSA. The ends were cut back, 3 bases at V and 0 bases at J, with 11 bases in the middle. The variable domain in full, with the rest retrieved from reference TRBV7-2 and TRBJ1-1, is GAGVSQSPSNKVTEKGKDVELRCDPISGHTALYWYRQSLGQGLEFLIYFQGNSAPDKSGLPSDRFSAERTGGSVSTLTIQRTQQEDSAVYLCASSFTGTLNTEAFFGQGTRLTVV.

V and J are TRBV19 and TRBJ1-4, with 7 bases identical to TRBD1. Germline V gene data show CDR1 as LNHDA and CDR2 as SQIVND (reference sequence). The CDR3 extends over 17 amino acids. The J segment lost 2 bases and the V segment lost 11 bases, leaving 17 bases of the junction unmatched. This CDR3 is CAGGRELGQPTNEKLFF. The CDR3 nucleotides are TGTGCCGGGGGCCGGGAACTGGGACAGCCGACTAATGAAAAACTGTTTTTT.

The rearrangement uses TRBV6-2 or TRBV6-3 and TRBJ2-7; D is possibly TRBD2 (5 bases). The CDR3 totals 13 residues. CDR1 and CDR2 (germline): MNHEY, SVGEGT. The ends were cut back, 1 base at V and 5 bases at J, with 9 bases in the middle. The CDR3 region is CASSYYPGNEQYF. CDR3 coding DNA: TGTGCCAGCAGTTACTACCCCGGGAACGAGCAGTACTTC.

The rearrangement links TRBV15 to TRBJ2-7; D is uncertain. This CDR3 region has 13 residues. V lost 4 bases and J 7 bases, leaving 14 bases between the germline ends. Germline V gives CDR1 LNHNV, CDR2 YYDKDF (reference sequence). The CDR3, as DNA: TGTGCCACCAGCATTCCGGGTCTGAGGGAGCAGTACTTC. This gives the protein CATSIPGLREQYF.

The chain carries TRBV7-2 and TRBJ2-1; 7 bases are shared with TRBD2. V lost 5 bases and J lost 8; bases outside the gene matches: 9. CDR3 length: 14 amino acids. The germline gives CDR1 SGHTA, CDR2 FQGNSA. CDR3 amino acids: CASSPQSGKHEQFF. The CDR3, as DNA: TGTGCCAGCAGCCCACAGAGCGGGAAGCATGAGCAGTTCTTC.

The CDR3 DNA is TGTGCCAGCAGCCAGCTCGACAGGGGCCATGGCTACACCTTC. Its protein product is CASSQLDRGHGYTF. J is TRBJ1-2 and V is TRBV3-1 (or the pseudogene TRBV3-2), with 8 positions matching TRBD1. This CDR3 comprises 14 residues. V gave up 3 bases and J gave up 6 bases; unmatched junction bases: 6. From germline, CDR1 is LGHDT and CDR2 YNNKEL (reference sequence).

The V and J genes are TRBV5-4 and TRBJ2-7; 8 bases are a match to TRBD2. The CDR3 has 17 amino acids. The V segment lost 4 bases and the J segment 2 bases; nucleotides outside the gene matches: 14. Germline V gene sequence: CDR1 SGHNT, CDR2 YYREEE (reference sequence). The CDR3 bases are TGTGCCAGCAGCGGAAGGAGGGCGAGCGGGGGACCCTACGAGCAGTACTTC. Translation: CASSGRRASGGPYEQYF.

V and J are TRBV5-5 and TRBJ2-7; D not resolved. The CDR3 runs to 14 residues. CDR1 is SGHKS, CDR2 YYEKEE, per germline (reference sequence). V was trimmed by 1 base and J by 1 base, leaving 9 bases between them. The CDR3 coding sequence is TGTGCCAGCAGCTTGATCGTCAGTTCCTACGAGCAGTACTTC. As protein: CASSLIVSSYEQYF.

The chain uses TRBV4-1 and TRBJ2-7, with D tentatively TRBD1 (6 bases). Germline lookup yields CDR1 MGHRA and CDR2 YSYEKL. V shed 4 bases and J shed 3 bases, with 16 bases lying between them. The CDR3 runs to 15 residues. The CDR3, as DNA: TGCGCCAGCAGCCGAGGAGCTAGAGGGGGCTACGAGCAGTACTTC. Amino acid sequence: CASSRGARGGYEQYF.

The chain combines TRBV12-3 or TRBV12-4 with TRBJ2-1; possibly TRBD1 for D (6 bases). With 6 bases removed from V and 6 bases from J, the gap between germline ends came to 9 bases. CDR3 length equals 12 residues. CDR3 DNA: TGTGCCAGCAGGAGGGGGAGCAATGAGCAGTTCTTC. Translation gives CASRRGSNEQFF.

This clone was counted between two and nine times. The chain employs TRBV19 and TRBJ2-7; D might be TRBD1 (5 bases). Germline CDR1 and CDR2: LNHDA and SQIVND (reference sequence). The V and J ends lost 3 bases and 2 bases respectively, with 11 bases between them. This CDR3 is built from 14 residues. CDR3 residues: CASSISQGTYEQYF. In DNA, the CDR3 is TGTGCCAGTAGTATTTCGCAGGGAACCTACGAGCAGTACTTC.

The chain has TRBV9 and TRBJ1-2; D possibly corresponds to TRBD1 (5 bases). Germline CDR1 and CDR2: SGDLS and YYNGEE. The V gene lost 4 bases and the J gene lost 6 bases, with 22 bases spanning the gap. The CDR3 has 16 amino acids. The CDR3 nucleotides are TGTGCCAGCAGCCCATTGGCCTTCGGTGGAGGGGATGGCTACACCTTC. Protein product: CASSPLAFGGGDGYTF.

CDR3 sequence reads: CASSPGLAGTQYF. Here the CDR3 DNA reads TGTGCCAGCAGTCCGGGACTAGCGGGAACGCAGTATTTT. The chain joins TRBV27 to TRBJ2-3, with 13 bases fitting TRBD2. The CDR3 has 13 residues. V lost 5 bases to trimming and J lost 9 bases; unmatched junction nucleotides: 2. Germline CDR1 MNHEY, CDR2 SMNVEV (reference sequence).

The CDR3 spells CASGLVRQGRSYGYTF. CDR3 coding DNA: TGTGCTAGTGGTTTGGTACGACAGGGACGGAGCTATGGCTACACCTTC. The V gene is TRBV12-5, the J gene TRBJ1-2; TRBD1 aligns across 7 bases. The J segment lost 4 bases and the V segment lost 0 bases, leaving 8 bases of the junction unmatched. CDR3 length: 16 residues. Germline loops: CDR1 LGHNT, CDR2 FRNRAP.

The chain's CDR3 is CASSLDNRKETQYF. The CDR3 coding sequence is TGTGCCAGCAGCTTAGATAACAGAAAAGAGACCCAGTACTTC. The chain combines TRBV7-9 with TRBJ2-5; D is undetermined. The ends were cut back, 1 base at V and 3 bases at J, with 9 bases in the middle. Germline assignment: CDR1 SEHNR and CDR2 FQNEAQ (reference sequence). CDR3 length: 14 residues.

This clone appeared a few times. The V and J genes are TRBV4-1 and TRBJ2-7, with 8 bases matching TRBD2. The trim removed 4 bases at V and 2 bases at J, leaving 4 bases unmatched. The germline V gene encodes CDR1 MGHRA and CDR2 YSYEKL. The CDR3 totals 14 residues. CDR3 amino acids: CASSPREGPYEQYF. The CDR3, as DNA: TGCGCCAGCAGCCCCCGGGAGGGGCCCTACGAGCAGTACTTC.

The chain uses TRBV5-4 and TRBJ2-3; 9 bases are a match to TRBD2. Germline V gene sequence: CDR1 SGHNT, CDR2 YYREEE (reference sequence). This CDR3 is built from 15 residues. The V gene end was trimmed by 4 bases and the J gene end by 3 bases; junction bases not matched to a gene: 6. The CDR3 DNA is TGTGCCAGCAGCGCTGCGGGGGGGCGGACAGATACGCAGTATTTT. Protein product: CASSAAGGRTDTQYF.

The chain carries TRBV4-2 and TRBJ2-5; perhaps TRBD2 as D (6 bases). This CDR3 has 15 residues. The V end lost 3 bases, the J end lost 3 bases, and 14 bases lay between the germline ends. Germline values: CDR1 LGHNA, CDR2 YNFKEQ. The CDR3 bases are TGTGCCAGCAGCCAGGGGATTAGCGGCGAAGAGACCCAGTACTTC. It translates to CASSQGISGEETQYF.

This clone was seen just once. In DNA, the CDR3 is TGTGCCTTCGAAGGGAGTAGTAATAGAGAGACCCAGTACTTC. Its translation: CAFEGSSNRETQYF. This chain joins TRBV7-9 and TRBJ2-5; D may be TRBD2 (5 bases). The CDR3 covers 14 residues. V was cut by 11 bases and J by 4 bases, with 20 bases left in between. Per germline, CDR1 SEHNR and CDR2 FQNEAQ (reference sequence).

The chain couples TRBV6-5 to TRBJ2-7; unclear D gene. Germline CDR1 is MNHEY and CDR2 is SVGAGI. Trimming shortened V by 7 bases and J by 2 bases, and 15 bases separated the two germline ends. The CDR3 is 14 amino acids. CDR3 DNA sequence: TGTGCCAGCACCACCGCCACAGAGACCTACGAGCAGTACTTC. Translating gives CASTTATETYEQYF.

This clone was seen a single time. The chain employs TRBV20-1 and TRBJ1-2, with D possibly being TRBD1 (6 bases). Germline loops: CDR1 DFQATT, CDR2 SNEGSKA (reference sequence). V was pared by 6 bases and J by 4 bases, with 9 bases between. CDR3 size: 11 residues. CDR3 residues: CSARTVYGYTF. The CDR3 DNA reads TGCAGTGCCAGGACAGTCTATGGCTACACCTTC.

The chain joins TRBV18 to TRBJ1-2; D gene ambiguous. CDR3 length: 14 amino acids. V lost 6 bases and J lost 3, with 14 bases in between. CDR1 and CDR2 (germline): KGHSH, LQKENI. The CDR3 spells CASSEFEGHYGYTF. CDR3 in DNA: TGTGCCAGCTCGGAATTTGAGGGTCACTATGGCTACACCTTC. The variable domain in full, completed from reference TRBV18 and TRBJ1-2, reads NAGVMQNPRHLVRRRGQEARLRCSPMKGHSHVYWYRQLPEEGLKFMVYLQKENIIDESGMPKERFSAEFPKEGPSILRIQQVVRGDSAAYFCASSEFEGHYGYTFGSGTRLTVV.

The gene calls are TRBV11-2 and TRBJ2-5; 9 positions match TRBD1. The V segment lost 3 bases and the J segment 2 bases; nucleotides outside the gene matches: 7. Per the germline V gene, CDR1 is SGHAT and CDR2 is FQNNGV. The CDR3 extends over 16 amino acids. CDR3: CASSFPGTGPQETQYF. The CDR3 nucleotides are TGTGCCAGCAGCTTCCCGGGGACAGGGCCTCAAGAGACCCAGTACTTC.

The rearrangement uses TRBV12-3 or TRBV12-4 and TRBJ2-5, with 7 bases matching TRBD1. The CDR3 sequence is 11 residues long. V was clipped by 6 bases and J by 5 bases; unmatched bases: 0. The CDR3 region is CASSRGETQYF. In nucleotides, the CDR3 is TGTGCCAGCAGCAGGGGGGAGACCCAGTACTTC.